This TCR beta chain was identified during a study of cytomegalovirus exposure and HLA in healthy donors. Overall study results and limits: Presence/absence analyses assumed roughly uniform sequencing depth across donors. Most TCR beta V segments were productive about 87% or about 30% of the time in an earlier analysis.

PCR used 60 Vbeta primers and 13 Jbeta primers. This table comes from immunoSEQ multiplex PCR, and its TCRdb copy is limited to in-frame clones, with some not included. The data show 75,000 to 100,000 clones, with around 77% seen just once and roughly 3% held by the top ten. About this clone: No antigen is known for it.

Per the germline V gene, CDR1 is SGDLS and CDR2 is YYNGEE. Trimming stripped 0 bases from V and 4 bases from J, with 13 bases between. The CDR3 consists of 15 residues. The TCR was taken from a middle-aged man in good health and CMV-seronegative. This chain connects TRBV9 to TRBJ1-1; a weak D match, TRBD1 (5 bases). The sample consisted of PBMCs. The CDR3 region is CASSVVSGGSTEAFF. The CDR3 DNA is TGTGCCAGCAGCGTAGTATCGGGGGGGAGCACTGAAGCTTTCTTT.